Shown below are 28 T cell receptor beta chains from a single sample sequenced in a study of a mutant IDH1 vaccine in newly diagnosed glioma. TCRdb's copy holds only in-frame clones and misses some; the assay was immunoSEQ multiplex PCR. The sample lists about 56,000 clones, 75% occurring once. Antigens for these TCRs are unknown. This sample's time point: week 47, end of study. Every single dose of the vaccine, 300 ug of mutant IDH1 20-mer peptide, came with topical imiquimod. The input for sequencing was PBMCs, taken from a glioma patient whose treatment included an IDH1 peptide vaccine. All receptors derive from a man between 50 and 59 years old with glioma.

The chain couples TRBV30 to TRBJ2-7; D remains unclear. The ends were cut back, 2 bases at V and 7 bases at J, with 9 bases in the middle. Germline loops: CDR1 GTSNPN, CDR2 SVGIG (reference sequence). The CDR3 length is 11 residues. Here the CDR3 reads CAWSKAAEQYF. For the CDR3, the DNA is TGTGCCTGGAGTAAAGCCGCAGAGCAGTACTTC.

The chain joins TRBV7-9 to TRBJ2-7; D is ambiguous. Germline CDR1 SEHNR, CDR2 FQNEAQ (reference sequence). Deletions cut 4 bases from V and 4 bases from J, with 8 bases between. CDR3 length equals 12 residues. CDR3 region: CASSSLGYEQYF. The CDR3 bases are TGTGCCAGCAGCTCCTTAGGATACGAGCAGTACTTC.

The V and J genes are TRBV7-2 and TRBJ2-5; the match to TRBD2 covers 9 bases. V lost 1 base to trimming and J lost 6 bases; unmatched junction nucleotides: 6. This CDR3 is 15 amino acids long. CDR1 is SGHTA, CDR2 FQGNSA, per germline. The DNA of the CDR3 is TGTGCCAGCAGCTTAGACGGCGGGGGGGCGAAGACCCAGTACTTC. This encodes CASSLDGGGAKTQYF.

V and J are TRBV7-8 and TRBJ2-1; 12 bases are shared with TRBD1. Germline CDR1 reads SGHVS; CDR2 reads FQNEAQ. This CDR3 is built from 17 residues. V gave up 7 bases and J gave up 8 bases; unmatched junction bases: 15. The CDR3 bases are TGTGCCAGCAAGGGACAGGGGGCGAATACCCTTTGGCATGAGCAGTTCTTC. It codes for CASKGQGANTLWHEQFF.

The chain couples TRBV5-8 to TRBJ2-3, with D uncertain. Per germline, CDR1 SGHTS and CDR2 YDEGEE. CDR3 length: 14 amino acids. The V end was cut by 5 bases, the J end by 4 bases, with 14 bases between. Here the CDR3 reads CASRRPAVADTQYF. Written as DNA, the CDR3 is TGTGCCAGCAGGAGGCCGGCGGTGGCAGATACGCAGTATTTT.

This clone was seen more than once but under ten times. V is TRBV9 and J is TRBJ1-1, with D perhaps matching TRBD1 (6 bases). The germline gives CDR1 SGDLS, CDR2 YYNGEE. The CDR3 covers 15 residues. The germline V and J ends were trimmed by 2 bases and 3 bases, with 14 bases remaining between them. Here the CDR3 reads CASSVRGGVDTEAFF. DNA of the CDR3: TGTGCCAGCAGCGTGAGGGGGGGAGTAGACACTGAAGCTTTCTTT.

This clone was seen more than once but under ten times. This chain joins TRBV30 and TRBJ1-4; unclear D gene. Trimming took off 6 bases at V and 0 bases at J, with 20 bases between the two ends. The CDR3 sequence is 17 residues long. Per the germline V gene, CDR1 is GTSNPN and CDR2 is SVGIG (reference sequence). The CDR3 sequence is CACHVGLRRATNEKLFF. The CDR3 DNA sequence: TGTGCCTGTCATGTCGGGTTACGAAGGGCAACTAATGAAAAACTGTTTTTT.

Only a few counts were recorded for this clone. The CDR3 DNA is TGCGCCAGCAGCCAAGATCAGCGGTTTGAAGCTTTCTTT. This codes for CASSQDQRFEAFF. V usage is TRBV4-1 and J usage is TRBJ1-1; D is unresolved. The CDR3 covers 13 residues. Germline CDR1 is MGHRA and CDR2 is YSYEKL. The V end lost 0 bases, the J end lost 7 bases, and 9 bases lay between the germline ends.

This chain uses TRBV7-2 with TRBJ2-3, with a possible D match to TRBD2 (5 bases). CDR1 is SGHTA, CDR2 FQGNSA, per germline. There are 13 residues in the CDR3. Trimming cost V 5 bases and J 5 bases, with 11 bases left between them. CDR3 nucleotide sequence: TGTGCCAGCAGCGCTGGGGAGCGAGATACGCAGTATTTT. It translates to CASSAGERDTQYF.

This sequence joins TRBV29-1 and TRBJ1-2; 10 bases line up with TRBD1. The V gene end was trimmed by 6 bases and the J gene end by 4 bases; junction bases not matched to a gene: 8. The CDR3 extends over 14 amino acids. In germline, CDR1 is SQVTM, CDR2 ANQGSEA. As DNA, the CDR3 is TGCAGCGTCCTCAGGGACAGGGGTGGCTATGGCTACACCTTC. This gives the protein CSVLRDRGGYGYTF.

V is TRBV5-1 and J is TRBJ1-2, with TRBD1 as a possible D gene (5 bases). V was pared by 0 bases and J by 4 bases, with 7 bases between. Germline CDR1 SGHRS, CDR2 YFSETQ. The CDR3 has 13 amino acids. This CDR3 reads CASSLGQSYGYTF. The CDR3 bases are TGCGCCAGCAGCTTGGGACAGAGCTATGGCTACACCTTC.

The genes are TRBV13 and TRBJ1-2, with 12 bases matching TRBD1. Germline V gene sequence: CDR1 PRHDT, CDR2 FYEKMQ (reference sequence). The junction had 1 base not matched to a gene; V was cut back by 3 bases and J by 2 bases. The length of the CDR3 is 15 residues. CDR3 in amino acids: CASSLGTGGNYGYTF. For the CDR3, the DNA is TGTGCCAGCAGCTTGGGGACAGGGGGCAACTATGGCTACACCTTC.

This clone occurred a few times. J is TRBJ2-5 and V is TRBV30; 10 positions agree with TRBD2. The CDR3 covers 15 residues. CDR1 and CDR2 (germline): GTSNPN, SVGIG (reference sequence). V shed 2 bases, J shed 7 bases, and the junction held 10 bases outside the gene matches. CDR3 in amino acids: CAWSPIAGGSGTQYF. The CDR3 DNA reads TGTGCCTGGAGTCCTATAGCGGGGGGTTCTGGGACCCAGTACTTC.

The V and J genes are TRBV19 and TRBJ1-1; a possible D gene is TRBD1 (5 bases). The ends were cut back, 8 bases at V and 1 base at J, with 11 bases in the middle. CDR1 and CDR2 from the germline V gene are LNHDA and SQIVND (reference sequence). This CDR3 contains 13 residues. The CDR3 loop is CASSTVPNTEAFF. The DNA for the CDR3 is TGTGCCAGTTCGACAGTACCGAACACTGAAGCTTTCTTT.

The chain joins TRBV30 to TRBJ1-6; the D is unclear. The V and J ends lost 6 bases and 7 bases respectively, with 10 bases between them. This CDR3 spans 12 amino acids. The germline CDR1 and CDR2 sequences are GTSNPN and SVGIG (reference sequence). The CDR3 spells CACQRGNSPLHF. CDR3 bases: TGTGCCTGTCAGAGAGGGAATTCACCCCTCCACTTT. Using reference TRBV30 and TRBJ1-6 for the parts outside the CDR3, the full variable domain is SQTIHQWPATLVQPVGSPLSLECTVEGTSNPNLYWYRQAAGRGLQLLFYSVGIGQISSEVPQNLSASRPQDRQFILSSKKLLLSDSGFYLCACQRGNSPLHFGNGTRLTVT.

The genes are TRBV5-6 and TRBJ1-1; D is unresolved. The V end was cut by 4 bases, the J end by 1 base, with 8 bases between. Germline lookup yields CDR1 SGHDT and CDR2 YYEEEE. The CDR3 covers 13 residues. The CDR3 reads CASSLGPNTEAFF. CDR3 sequence (DNA): TGTGCCAGCAGCCTCGGACCGAACACTGAAGCTTTCTTT.

As for this clone: One end of the junction does not line up with germline, which may come from a read error. The genes are TRBV7-7 and TRBJ2-2, with D maybe TRBD1 (6 bases). Germline loops: CDR1 SSHAT, CDR2 FNYEAQ (reference sequence). The CDR3 has 12 amino acids. CDR3 nucleotide sequence: TGTGCTAGCAGTCACAGGGACGGGGAGCTGTTTTTT. Its translation: CASSHRDGELFF. Supplemented by reference TRBV7-7 and TRBJ2-2, the full variable domain reads GAGVSQSPRYKVTKRGQDVTLRCDPISSHATLYWYQQALGQGPEFLTYFNYEAQPDKSGLPSDRFSAERPEGSISTLTIQRTEQRDSAMYRCASSHRDGELFFGEGSRLTVL.

This clone has only a few counts. The chain recombines TRBV27 with TRBJ1-2; 7 bases align to TRBD1. The CDR3 length is 16 residues. CDR1 is MNHEY, CDR2 SMNVEV, per germline (reference sequence). After removal of 4 bases from V and 4 bases from J, the junction contained 12 bases not matched to a gene. This chain's CDR3 is CASSSDYRGGPYGYTF. DNA of the CDR3: TGTGCCAGCAGTTCGGACTACAGGGGCGGTCCCTATGGCTACACCTTC.

This chain joins TRBV15 and TRBJ1-5; D is unresolved. Trimming shortened V by 0 bases and J by 1 base, and 13 bases separated the two germline ends. The CDR3 totals 17 residues. Germline loops: CDR1 LNHNV, CDR2 YYDKDF (reference sequence). This chain's CDR3 is CATSRDFSSSSNQPQHF. CDR3 bases: TGTGCCACCAGCAGAGATTTCAGCTCCTCCAGCAATCAGCCCCAGCATTTT.

The chain links TRBV10-3 to TRBJ2-5; 8 positions agree with TRBD1. J lost 5 bases, V lost 7 bases, and 6 bases had no gene match. This CDR3 is 13 amino acids long. CDR1 is ENHRY and CDR2 is SYGVKD in the germline V gene. CDR3 sequence reads: CAITQGAEETQYF. Here the CDR3 DNA reads TGTGCCATCACCCAGGGGGCGGAGGAGACCCAGTACTTC.

The chain recombines TRBV10-3 with TRBJ1-1, with D unresolved. Germline CDR1 reads ENHRY; CDR2 reads SYGVKD. This CDR3 has 11 amino acids. V was pared by 8 bases and J by 5 bases, with 9 bases between. The CDR3 here is CAIRVQTEAFF. The DNA of the CDR3 is TGTGCCATCCGGGTACAGACTGAAGCTTTCTTT.

The V gene is TRBV5-1, the J gene TRBJ2-7; D is perhaps TRBD2 (5 bases). V was shortened by 1 base and J by 2 bases, with 13 bases between the two germline ends. CDR3 length: 15 residues. CDR1 and CDR2 (germline): SGHRS, YFSETQ. The CDR3 sequence is CASSLTSGRTYEQYF. The CDR3 DNA reads as TGCGCCAGCAGCTTGACAAGCGGTAGGACCTACGAGCAGTACTTC. The complete variable domain, with remaining parts taken from reference TRBV5-1 and TRBJ2-7, reads KAGVTQTPRYLIKTRGQQVTLSCSPISGHRSVSWYQQTPGQGLQFLFEYFSETQRNKGNFPGRFSGRQFSNSRSEMNVSTLELGDSALYLCASSLTSGRTYEQYFGPGTRLTVT.

The chain recombines TRBV18 with TRBJ2-7; 9 bases fit TRBD1. The assigned J gene may be wrong: the sequence end matches TRBJ2-5 better. CDR1 is KGHSH, CDR2 LQKENI, per germline. The CDR3 spans 15 residues. The DNA for the CDR3 is TGTGCCAGCTCACCCCGGGACAGGGAAGGCGAGACCCAGTACTTC. Amino acids: CASSPRDREGETQYF.

This clone came up a few times. This chain connects TRBV10-3 to TRBJ1-4, with 8 bases fitting TRBD1. The length of the CDR3 is 14 residues. With 6 bases clipped from V and 3 bases from J, the junction kept 3 bases outside the gene matches. Germline V gives CDR1 ENHRY, CDR2 SYGVKD. The CDR3, as DNA: TGTGCCATCAGCGAGACAGGGGCTAATGAAAAACTGTTTTTT. Protein: CAISETGANEKLFF.

This clone was seen a few times. Additional DNA sequences in this sample encode the identical CDR3. The gene calls are TRBV6-1 and TRBJ1-5; 7 nucleotides agree with TRBD1. Looked up from germline, CDR1 is MNHNS and CDR2 is SASEGT. The CDR3 covers 14 residues. The junction had 4 bases not matched to a gene; V was cut back by 7 bases and J by 1 base. CDR3 sequence: CASNPTGSNQPQHF. As DNA, the CDR3 is TGTGCCAGCAATCCGACAGGGAGCAATCAGCCCCAGCATTTT.

The chain recombines TRBV4-1 with TRBJ1-5; the D is unclear. Deletions cut 3 bases from V and 2 bases from J, with 2 bases between. The CDR3 loop spans 12 amino acids. Germline V gene sequence: CDR1 MGHRA, CDR2 YSYEKL. CDR3 DNA: TGCGCCAGCAGCCATGGCAATCAGCCCCAGCATTTT. It is translated as CASSHGNQPQHF.

V is TRBV5-4 and J is TRBJ1-1, with 7 bases identical to TRBD1. The CDR3 length is 14 residues. The V segment lost 5 bases and the J segment 0 bases; nucleotides outside the gene matches: 4. From germline, CDR1 is SGHNT and CDR2 YYREEE (reference sequence). CDR3 nucleotide sequence: TGTGCCAGCAGTCCGGACAGGATGAACACTGAAGCTTTCTTT. Amino acid sequence: CASSPDRMNTEAFF.

This chain uses TRBV4-3 with TRBJ2-1; perhaps TRBD1 as D (5 bases). The germline V and J ends were trimmed by 1 base and 7 bases, with 5 bases remaining between them. Per the germline V gene, CDR1 is LGHNA and CDR2 is YSLEER. The CDR3 is 12 amino acids. CDR3 coding DNA: TGCGCCAGCAGCCAAGCAGGGAATGAGCAGTTCTTC. It translates to CASSQAGNEQFF.